The present T cell receptor (beta chain) was sequenced within a study of radiation and T cells in renal cell carcinoma (TCRdb year 2020). Study-wide context: A total of 50 to 60 samples underwent TCR beta sequencing, made up of some 26 tumors and about 27 peripheral blood samples. Across all 55 or so samples, 4,016,671 unique CDR3 nucleotide sequences, encoding about 2,700,000 unique CDR3 amino acid sequences, were identified. The last blood draw occurred 4 weeks after radiation, at the same time as nephrectomy. General findings and caveats noted by the study authors: In blood, the top tumor clonotypes increased between baseline and 2 weeks post-radiation and then shrank by 4 weeks, which suggests that tumor-resident clones expanded only transiently. Changes in the blood repertoire were not tracked past 4 weeks after treatment. Effects of radiation dose or scheduling on the TCR repertoire could not be addressed with the single-armed trial design. Because pretreatment tumor biopsies were not available, the baseline intratumoral presence of clonotypes could not be determined.

TCR beta libraries were generated from genomic DNA with the immunoSEQ kit, following the manufacturer's recommendations. Library preparation used a first multiplex PCR with proprietary primers, then a second PCR adding unique barcodes, with bead cleanups after each round. Each sample batch included a kit-provided positive control reaction and a negative control reaction. The final libraries underwent checking on an Agilent 4200 TapeStation D1000 ScreenTape, volumetric pooling, and quantification by qPCR. Sequencing was performed on an Illumina NextSeq500 using a MidOutput 150-cycle cartridge, with 156 Read1 cycles, 15 Index1 cycles, and the kit custom primers. The pooled library was loaded at 1.0 pM, with an approximately 21% PhiX control spiked in. As for how the authors treated the data: The vendor-processed data were analyzed in R, and a clonotype was defined as all T cells that share the same CDR3 nucleotide sequence. In the clone abundance analyses, frequencies were normalized to the 10,000 most abundant clones in each sample. Public T cell clones, averaging fewer than five per sample, were removed before analysis. Tumor-enriched and baseline blood-enriched clonotypes were defined by at least a 32-fold difference in abundance between compartments. A beta-binomial differential abundance model was used to identify clonotypes that were expanded or contracted between blood time points. The Baroni-Urbani and Buser coefficient was used to measure tumor-blood repertoire similarity, and groups were compared with two-tailed Wilcoxon tests in R. Drawn from immuneACCESS, this table holds only the in-frame rearrangements with V and J called that TCRdb kept. Clones are partly lost; checked studies trace under half to an unresolved V gene and leave the rest unexplained. For V, J and clone size, that table is used; D and trimming come from the DNA. The sample table holds under 100,000 clones, of which 65% to 90% were seen once. Approximately 7.7% of the sample belongs to the ten largest clones.

The time point label of this sample denotes: blood 4 weeks post-SBRT, at nephrectomy. The treatment or condition tag for this specimen amounts to: 15 Gy SBRT to primary tumor, nephrectomy 4 weeks later. The samples were obtained from a clinical trial, where primary renal cell carcinomas were treated with 15 Gy stereotactic body radiation therapy and then removed by nephrectomy 4 weeks afterward. To follow tumor-enriched clonotypes, peripheral blood was collected serially from radiation-treated patients at baseline and again at 2 weeks and 4 weeks after SBRT. Every patient's renal cell carcinoma showed clear cell pathology. The QIAamp DNA Blood Mini Kit (Qiagen) was used to prepare genomic DNA for TCR sequencing. Only samples passing all quality control checks were included in the analyses. Comment on this clone: Its antigen is unknown. No base quality values were provided; no much bigger clone lies one nucleotide off.

This TCR was sampled from a man in his 60s with renal cell carcinoma. The source material was blood, sampled from a patient whose treatment included radiotherapy and nephrectomy.

The CDR3 region reads CASSSGLAGRETQYF. The nucleotide sequence is given as TGTGCCAGCAGTTCTGGACTAGCGGGAAGGGAGACCCAGTACTTC. The rearranged chain carries TRBV28 and TRBJ2-5; 12 bases in the middle match TRBD2. Via the germline V gene, CDR1 is MDHEN and CDR2 SYDVKM. For this chain, trimming is 4 bases at the V end and 5 bases at the J end, and the number of junction bases without a gene match is 5. The CDR3 goes from the cysteine to the phenylalanine over 15 residues. Kept here is only the CDR3 DNA, which spans 45 bases and is read in frame from base 1.